Here is one T cell receptor (beta chain) with its context. The data stem from a study of Ad26.COV2.S vaccination and SARS-CoV-2 variants. Documented treatment: some 19 received Ad26.COV2.S at low or high dose, single or two shots; 5 received placebo; per-sample allocation not given. Specimen acquisition occurred on day 63 following the initial vaccine or placebo injection. Participants' vaccine, an Ad26 vector, delivered Wuhan-strain SARS-CoV-2 spike. V shed 5 bases, J shed 2 bases, and the junction held 8 bases outside the gene matches. CDR1 SNHLY and CDR2 FYNNEI come from the germline V gene. The CDR3 has 15 residues. Using immunoSEQ multiplex PCR, the repertoire was profiled, and TCRdb retains in-frame clones only, with some absent. Among 350,000 to 500,000 clones listed, 75% to 95% were seen once.

The sequenced sample was peripheral blood, obtained in a trial of Ad26.COV2.S vaccine versus placebo. The V gene is TRBV2, the J gene TRBJ2-5, with 7 nucleotides matching TRBD1. The receptor was isolated from a person between 18 and 65 years old who received the Ad26.COV2.S COVID-19 vaccine or a placebo. CDR3 in DNA: TGTGCCAGCAGTTCCACAGGGGCTCGGCAAGAGACCCAGTACTTC. This translates into CASSSTGARQETQYF. Together with reference TRBV2 and TRBJ2-5, the CDR3 gives the full variable domain: EPEVTQTPSHQVTQMGQEVILRCVPISNHLYFYWYRQILGQKVEFLVSFYNNEISEKSEIFDDQFSVERPDGSNFTLKIRSTKLEDSAMYFCASSSTGARQETQYFGPGTRLLVL.